The 21 T cell receptor beta chains below all came from one sample that was sequenced in a study of T cells in Graves' hyperthyroidism and ophthalmopathy. The CDR3 regions of TCR beta were amplified from RNA transcripts. The primer set for the first-round RT-PCR of the TCR CDR3 was HTBI. TCRdb recomputed calls from the multiplex PCR reads with MiXCR, one row per CDR3 protein. Seen here are approximately 350,000 distinct CDR3 sequences, about 15% observed once, and the top ten hold roughly 19%. The sequenced sample was blood. The receptors shown here come from a woman aged 60-75 years with Graves' ophthalmopathy.

The rearrangement uses TRBV5-1 and TRBJ1-4; a possible D gene is TRBD1 (5 bases). Trimming pared 4 bases from V and 0 bases from J, leaving 13 bases between. CDR3 length: 16 amino acids. Germline CDR1 and CDR2: SGHRS and YFSETQ. The CDR3 region has the DNA TGCGCCAGCAGCCCGGGACCTAGGGCAACTAATGAAAAACTGTTTTTT. This gives the protein CASSPGPRATNEKLFF.

The V gene is TRBV9, the J gene TRBJ1-3, with a weak D call TRBD1 (6 bases). The germline V gene encodes CDR1 SGDLS and CDR2 YYNGEE. Trimming took 3 bases from V and 0 from J, leaving 22 bases between them. The CDR3 has 19 residues. CDR3: CASSGWRARGEGSGNTIYF. The CDR3, as DNA: TGTGCCAGCAGCGGATGGAGGGCGAGGGGGGAAGGCTCTGGAAACACCATATATTTT. The full variable domain, in which reference TRBV9 and TRBJ1-3 provide the parts outside the CDR3, is DSGVTQTPKHLITATGQRVTLRCSPRSGDLSVYWYQQSLDQGLQFLIQYYNGEERAKGNILERFSAQQFPDLHSELNLSSLELGDSALYFCASSGWRARGEGSGNTIYFGEGSWLTVV.

This clonotype was seen more than once but under ten times. V is TRBV19 and J is TRBJ2-5, with D perhaps matching TRBD2 (6 bases). This CDR3 is built from 13 residues. CDR1 is LNHDA, CDR2 SQIVND, per germline (reference sequence). Trimming pared 4 bases from V and 3 bases from J, leaving 9 bases between. CDR3 DNA: TGTGCCAGTAGTAGGTGGGAGGAAGAGACCCAGTACTTC. Translated, it gives CASSRWEEETQYF.

This sequence joins TRBV24-1 and TRBJ2-3, with D possibly matching TRBD2 (6 bases). V lost 5 bases, J lost 0 bases, and 8 bases lay in between. Germline lookup yields CDR1 KGHDR and CDR2 SFDVKD. CDR3 length: 14 residues. The CDR3 DNA reads TGTGCCACCAGTGTCAGCGGGAGCACAGATACGCAGTATTTT. Its translation: CATSVSGSTDTQYF.

There are a few counts of this clonotype. The chain recombines TRBV3-1 with TRBJ1-4; weak D call: TRBD1 (5 bases). V was trimmed by 0 bases and J by 1 base, leaving 9 bases between them. Germline V gives CDR1 LGHDT, CDR2 YNNKEL (reference sequence). This CDR3 spans 16 amino acids. The CDR3 DNA follows: TGTGCCAGCAGCCAAGATCCGGGGGGAACTAATGAAAAACTGTTTTTT. It yields the protein CASSQDPGGTNEKLFF.

This clonotype was counted at least ten times. This chain joins TRBV14 and TRBJ2-7; TRBD1 is a possible D gene (6 bases). Germline V gene sequence: CDR1 SGHDN, CDR2 FVKESK. CDR3 length: 16 residues. Trimming stripped 4 bases from V and 0 bases from J, with 16 bases between. The CDR3 sequence is CASSREQGHSSYEQYF. CDR3 in DNA: TGTGCCAGCAGCCGAGAACAGGGTCACAGCTCCTACGAGCAGTACTTC.

The gene calls are TRBV28 and TRBJ1-4; weak D call: TRBD1 (5 bases). The CDR3 contains 17 residues. Germline V lookup: CDR1 MDHEN, CDR2 SYDVKM. Between the trimmed V and J ends, which lost 7 bases and 0 bases, there was a span of 18 bases. CDR3 residues: CASNQGRGFATNEKLFF. In nucleotides, the CDR3 is TGTGCCAGCAATCAGGGAAGGGGTTTCGCAACTAATGAAAAACTGTTTTTT. The variable domain in full, completed from reference TRBV28 and TRBJ1-4, reads DVKVTQSSRYLVKRTGEKVFLECVQDMDHENMFWYRQDPGLGLRLIYFSYDVKMKEKGDIPEGYSVSREKKERFSLILESASTNQTSMYLCASNQGRGFATNEKLFFGSGTQLSVL.

This clonotype was counted a single time. The rearrangement uses TRBV7-2 and TRBJ1-1; D is unclear. Trimming removed 1 base at V and 1 base at J, with 7 bases between. The CDR3 consists of 14 residues. The germline CDR1 and CDR2 sequences are SGHTA and FQGNSA. CDR3 in DNA: TGTGCCAGCAGCTTAGGTCCAGGGAACACTGAAGCTTTCTTT. It is translated as CASSLGPGNTEAFF.

This clonotype was seen more than once but under ten times. This chain links TRBV12-3 or TRBV12-4 with TRBJ2-1, with 9 bases identical to TRBD2. The CDR3 has 15 amino acids. J lost 4 bases, V lost 2 bases, and 3 bases had no gene match. For the CDR3, the DNA is TGTGCCAGCAGTTTACTGCTAGCGGGGTACAATGAGCAGTTCTTC. Translation: CASSLLLAGYNEQFF.

This clonotype was detected only a few times. The V call is TRBV24-1, the J call TRBJ2-1; possibly TRBD1 for D (5 bases). Germline V lookup: CDR1 KGHDR, CDR2 SFDVKD. Trimming removed 5 bases from V and 10 bases from J, with 8 bases in between. The CDR3 is made up of 11 amino acids. The CDR3 here is CATSGRQEQFF. CDR3 in DNA: TGTGCCACCAGTGGTAGACAGGAGCAGTTCTTC.

As to this clonotype: At one of its ends the junction is not consistent with the germline gene, which may arise from a read error. This chain uses TRBV5-1 with TRBJ2-7; D gene ambiguous. Germline-derived CDR1 and CDR2 are SGHRS and YFSETQ. CDR3 length: 13 residues. Written as DNA, the CDR3 is TGCGCCACCTCTCCCGCAGGCTCCTCCGAGCAGTACTTC. Its translation is CATSPAGSSEQYF.

This clonotype was observed a handful of times. The chain is built from TRBV19 and TRBJ2-2, with 7 bases that match TRBD2. V was pared by 6 bases and J by 6 bases, with 7 bases of the junction left unmatched. From germline, CDR1 is LNHDA and CDR2 SQIVND (reference sequence). The CDR3 sequence is 14 residues long. The CDR3 loop is CASRLGGRAGELFF. For the CDR3, the DNA is TGTGCCAGTAGATTGGGAGGGAGAGCCGGGGAGCTGTTTTTT.

This clonotype was seen ten or more times. The V gene is TRBV11-2, the J gene TRBJ2-7; the D is unclear. The CDR3 covers 10 residues. CDR1 SGHAT and CDR2 FQNNGV come from the germline V gene. V lost 6 bases and J lost 7, with 7 bases in between. CDR3 amino acids: CASRHGEQYF. CDR3 nucleotides: TGTGCCAGCAGGCACGGAGAGCAGTACTTC.

A few counts support this clonotype. This chain connects TRBV2 to TRBJ2-7, with D perhaps TRBD1 (5 bases). Deletions cut 4 bases from V and 3 bases from J, with 10 bases between. Per germline, CDR1 SNHLY and CDR2 FYNNEI. The CDR3 is 13 amino acids. This CDR3 reads CASSGGIIYEQYF. CDR3 nucleotides: TGTGCCAGCAGTGGGGGCATAATCTACGAGCAGTACTTC. Full variable domain (remainder filled in from reference TRBV2 and TRBJ2-7): EPEVTQTPSHQVTQMGQEVILRCVPISNHLYFYWYRQILGQKVEFLVSFYNNEISEKSEIFDDQFSVERPDGSNFTLKIRSTKLEDSAMYFCASSGGIIYEQYFGPGTRLTVT.

V usage is TRBV20-1 and J usage is TRBJ2-6; D not resolved. The CDR3 loop spans 18 amino acids. V was trimmed by 0 bases and J by 0 bases, leaving 15 bases between them. The germline V gene encodes CDR1 DFQATT and CDR2 SNEGSKA (reference sequence). The CDR3 region is CSARDVIFGDSGANVLTF. The DNA for the CDR3 is TGCAGTGCTAGAGATGTTATCTTTGGGGACTCTGGGGCCAACGTCCTGACTTTC.

This clonotype was picked up many times. The chain links TRBV7-9 to TRBJ2-3, with 11 bases that match TRBD2. This CDR3 spans 15 amino acids. Germline lookup yields CDR1 SEHNR and CDR2 FQNEAQ (reference sequence). J was trimmed by 0 bases and V by 7 bases; bases with no gene match: 3. The CDR3 DNA reads TGTGCCAGCACGACTAGCGGGATCAGCACAGATACGCAGTATTTT. This encodes CASTTSGISTDTQYF.

There are many counts of this clonotype. The chain joins TRBV2 to TRBJ2-5; D is ambiguous. The V gene lost 10 bases and the J gene lost 5 bases, with 5 bases spanning the gap. This CDR3 spans 9 amino acids. CDR1 SNHLY and CDR2 FYNNEI come from the germline V gene. In DNA form, the CDR3 reads TGTGCCAAAGGGGAGACCCAGTACTTC. Translation gives CAKGETQYF.

This clonotype was picked up a small number of times. The chain combines TRBV10-2 with TRBJ2-3, with D perhaps matching TRBD2 (5 bases). V lost 3 bases and J 0 bases, leaving 10 bases between the germline ends. Germline V gene sequence: CDR1 WSHSY, CDR2 SAAADI. The CDR3 runs 15 residues. The CDR3 region is CASSDERPSTDTQYF. DNA for the CDR3: TGCGCCAGCAGTGATGAGCGGCCTAGCACAGATACGCAGTATTTT.

This clonotype has at least ten counts. This sequence joins TRBV3-1 and TRBJ1-4; D gene ambiguous. The CDR3 spans 13 residues. In germline, CDR1 is LGHDT, CDR2 YNNKEL (reference sequence). V lost 2 bases, J lost 6 bases, and 7 bases lay in between. The CDR3 reads CASSQRRDEKLFF. In nucleotides, the CDR3 is TGTGCCAGCAGCCAAAGGCGGGATGAAAAACTGTTTTTT.

This clonotype was picked up many times. The chain uses TRBV14 and TRBJ2-2; 8 nucleotides agree with TRBD2. Germline CDR1 reads SGHDN; CDR2 reads FVKESK. The CDR3 sequence is 17 residues long. J lost 3 bases, V lost 5 bases, and 11 bases had no gene match. As DNA, the CDR3 is TGTGCCAGCAGCACCCCACGGACTAGCCGAGACACCGGGGAGCTGTTTTTT. Protein sequence: CASSTPRTSRDTGELFF.

There are many counts of this clonotype. The chain recombines TRBV20-1 with TRBJ2-7; D possibly corresponds to TRBD1 (5 bases). The CDR3 spans 12 residues. Trimming pared 2 bases from V and 3 bases from J, leaving 8 bases between. CDR1 DFQATT and CDR2 SNEGSKA come from the germline V gene (reference sequence). Here the CDR3 DNA reads TGCAGTGCTAGACCGACAGTCTACGAGCAGTACTTC. Translating it yields CSARPTVYEQYF.